Sequencing of this TCR beta chain was carried out in a study of cytomegalovirus exposure and HLA in healthy donors (dated by TCRdb to between 2016 and 2019). In terms of the full investigation: According to a later analysis, the 120 or so validation repertoires were produced on the same platform as the approximately 610 repertoires of the first cohort. The study was designed to test whether signatures of past pathogen exposure could be identified by cataloging public T cell receptors. High-throughput TCR immunosequencing, statistical association of individual TCRs with disease status, and machine learning were combined to predict cytomegalovirus infection status. Along with the approximately 670-subject first cohort, a separate validation cohort of roughly 110 different subjects was used. Study-level results and caveats: Of the cluster scores, roughly 95% were above 0 in a later analysis, which found that TCRs clustered in the first cohort also tended to co-occur in the approximately 110 validation repertoires. While some public TCRs were present in many individuals, most TCR sequences turned up only very rarely across donors. The study listed 150 to 200 TCR beta chains as associated with cytomegalovirus. Three of the identified cytomegalovirus-associated TCR beta chains were confirmed in vitro to be specific for cytomegalovirus antigens. All 130 or so repertoires were used to score co-occurrence in the validation cohort in a later analysis, because that analysis had no HLA typing for the cohort. According to the authors, the approach could potentially be generalized to other disease states and immunological phenotypes. Cytomegalovirus status was reported to be diagnosed by the classifier with high specificity and sensitivity in both the original and validation cohorts.

Library creation used the immunoSEQ multiplex PCR assay. In the source study's methods: A statistical classification framework was built to diagnose cytomegalovirus status from the catalog of TCR beta chain sequences. TCRdb provides this immuneACCESS table in a form limited to in-frame rearrangements. Some clones are lacking; in checked studies, under half of them reflect an unresolved V gene, and why the rest are absent is not known. V and J calls and clone size are given by that table; D and trimming were obtained from the DNA. Across this sample there are about 180,000 clones, with roughly 86% seen only once. Clones ranked in the top ten supply approximately 2.6% of the sample. CDR1 MNHEY and CDR2 SMNVEV were looked up in the germline V gene (reference sequence). The CDR3 measures 14 amino acids from cysteine to phenylalanine. CDR3 DNA is the only sequence kept; it has 42 bases, read in frame from the first base. A distance of 17 bases separates the germline ends of V and J, which lose 7 bases and 4 bases respectively.

The donors belonged to the validation cohort of 90 to 150 subjects, which was separate from the roughly 680-subject first cohort. Concerning this clone: What this receptor recognizes is not known. Base qualities are not recorded, but no much larger clone differs from it by a single base.

The receptor was isolated from a man aged 18 to 29 in good health and CMV-seropositive. Material for sequencing was PBMCs. Recombination linked TRBV27 to TRBJ2-7; TRBD2 is possibly the D segment (7 matching bases). The CDR3 in this case is CASTLWRGPYEQYF. Read as DNA, the sequence is TGTGCCAGCACCCTTTGGCGGGGGCCTTACGAGCAGTACTTC.